The clone carrying this T cell receptor (beta chain) was detected only once. Its matching antigen is unknown. Use of 60 Vbeta and 13 Jbeta primers characterized the PCR. Original data processing: Around 12 million of tens of millions of unique TCR beta chains were shared, per a later count. Sequencing was performed with immunoSEQ multiplex PCR; in TCRdb, only in-frame clones are kept and a portion is missing. Clonal size and the V and J genes are those of that table, whereas D and trimming came from the DNA. The table includes some 170,000 clones, approximately 84% detected once. This sample stems from a study of cytomegalovirus exposure and HLA in healthy donors. With 3 bases removed from V and 7 bases from J, the gap between germline ends came to 17 bases. The germline gives CDR1 SGDLS, CDR2 YYNGEE. The CDR3 runs 15 residues. Whole-study results and caveats: Common viral pathogens (according to a later analysis) appeared linked to several of the most significant clusters.

Sequencing input: PBMCs. This TCR was recovered from a female donor in good health and CMV-seronegative. The gene calls are TRBV9 and TRBJ2-1, with TRBD2 as a possible D gene (6 bases). The CDR3: CASSEVAVNGNEQFF. In DNA form, the CDR3 reads TGTGCCAGCAGCGAAGTAGCGGTAAATGGGAATGAGCAGTTCTTC.